A single sample gave rise to the 22 T cell receptor beta chains below, sequenced in a study of T cell changes during pregnancy in multiple sclerosis. Here immunoSEQ multiplex PCR was the method, and the copy in TCRdb shows in-frame clones only, minus some. Of 65,000 to 85,000 clones listed, approximately 91% were seen once; the top ten hold 1.4%. The source was peripheral blood, collected in the second trimester of pregnancy. These receptors came from a female donor with multiple sclerosis, enrolled in a pregnancy study.

The rearrangement joins TRBV5-1 to TRBJ1-1; no definite D call. CDR1 SGHRS and CDR2 YFSETQ come from the germline V gene. The V end was cut by 0 bases, the J end by 2 bases, with 14 bases between. The CDR3 covers 16 residues. For the CDR3, the DNA is TGCGCCAGCAGCTTGGGCGGGAGGGTTTTTAACACTGAAGCTTTCTTT. Protein product: CASSLGGRVFNTEAFF.

In DNA form, the CDR3 reads TGCAGCGCAGGGGACAGGGGGCCGAGGGGCCATCAGCCCCAGCATTTT. Translating it yields CSAGDRGPRGHQPQHF. V and J are TRBV29-1 and TRBJ1-5; 12 bases are a match to TRBD1. Germline V lookup: CDR1 SQVTM, CDR2 ANQGSEA. The CDR3 is made up of 16 amino acids. V gave up 7 bases and J gave up 5 bases; unmatched junction bases: 12.

The chain links TRBV18 to TRBJ2-1; perhaps TRBD1 as D (6 bases). Germline CDR1 is KGHSH and CDR2 is LQKENI. V was trimmed by 3 bases and J by 0 bases, leaving 12 bases between them. This CDR3 is 16 amino acids long. The DNA for the CDR3 is TGTGCCAGCTCACCGGGTAGGGGGAGCTCCTACAATGAGCAGTTCTTC. The encoded protein is CASSPGRGSSYNEQFF.

The chain recombines TRBV7-9 with TRBJ1-1; 7 nucleotides line up with TRBD1. V shed 4 bases and J 4 bases; nucleotides not matched to a gene: 6. In germline, CDR1 is SEHNR, CDR2 FQNEAQ (reference sequence). There are 14 residues in the CDR3. DNA of the CDR3: TGTGCCAGCAGCTCGAACGCAGGGGGCACTGAAGCTTTCTTT. It yields the protein CASSSNAGGTEAFF.

This sequence joins TRBV7-2 and TRBJ2-7; the D gene is possibly TRBD2 (5 bases). CDR1 is SGHTA and CDR2 is FQGNSA in the germline V gene. V was shortened by 1 base and J by 0 bases, with 10 bases between the two germline ends. The CDR3 spans 15 residues. The CDR3 region is CASSLDSASSYEQYF. The CDR3 region has the DNA TGTGCCAGCAGCTTAGATAGCGCCAGCTCCTACGAGCAGTACTTC.

The rearrangement joins TRBV9 to TRBJ1-5; 9 nucleotides line up with TRBD1. Germline CDR1 SGDLS, CDR2 YYNGEE. Germline trimming cut 4 bases from V and 7 bases from J; bases unmatched to any gene: 9. The CDR3 loop spans 15 amino acids. The CDR3 is CASSYGTGWEQPQHF. Here the CDR3 DNA reads TGTGCCAGCAGCTACGGGACAGGGTGGGAACAGCCCCAGCATTTT.

The rearrangement joins TRBV5-1 to TRBJ1-1; perhaps TRBD1 as D (6 bases). Germline values: CDR1 SGHRS, CDR2 YFSETQ. Trimming left V 7 bases short and J 4 bases short, with 26 bases between. The CDR3 is made up of 17 amino acids. The CDR3 DNA reads as TGCGCCAGCTCGAGCGGGGGGCTCAGGGGTCCGGGCACTGAAGCTTTCTTT. Encoded protein: CASSSGGLRGPGTEAFF.

V usage is TRBV14 and J usage is TRBJ2-3; 7 bases are shared with TRBD2. This CDR3 is built from 16 residues. CDR1 is SGHDN and CDR2 is FVKESK in the germline V gene. The V and J ends lost 1 base and 10 bases, in that order; junction bases with no gene match: 14. The CDR3 loop reads CASSQVAGVAQIAQYF. The DNA of the CDR3 is TGTGCCAGCAGCCAAGTGGCGGGGGTAGCACAGATAGCGCAGTATTTT. The full variable domain, with the rest looked up from reference TRBV14 and TRBJ2-3, is EAGVTQFPSHSVIEKGQTVTLRCDPISGHDNLYWYRRVMGKEIKFLLHFVKESKQDESGMPNNRFLAERTGGTYSTLKVQPAELEDSGVYFCASSQVAGVAQIAQYFGPGTRLTVL.

This chain uses TRBV7-9 with TRBJ2-1; TRBD2 matches 7 bases. The ends lost 3 bases at V and 5 bases at J; junction bases unmatched: 4. The CDR3 covers 14 residues. Germline CDR1 reads SEHNR; CDR2 reads FQNEAQ (reference sequence). The CDR3 DNA follows: TGTGCCAGCAGCTTGGGACTAACCAACAATGAGCAGTTCTTC. Translating it yields CASSLGLTNNEQFF.

The V and J genes are TRBV19 and TRBJ2-1; 7 bases align to TRBD1. The CDR3 length is 13 residues. CDR1 is LNHDA, CDR2 SQIVND, per germline (reference sequence). The V segment lost 3 bases and the J segment 6 bases; nucleotides outside the gene matches: 2. In nucleotides, the CDR3 is TGTGCCAGTAGTATGACAGGGCCCAATGAGCAGTTCTTC. Encoded protein: CASSMTGPNEQFF. Full variable domain (outside the CDR3, taken from reference TRBV19 and TRBJ2-1): DGGITQSPKYLFRKEGQNVTLSCEQNLNHDAMYWYRQDPGQGLRLIYYSQIVNDFQKGDIAEGYSVSREKKESFPLTVTSAQKNPTAFYLCASSMTGPNEQFFGPGTRLTVL.

The genes are TRBV4-1 and TRBJ1-1; TRBD1 matches 8 bases. The CDR3 totals 17 residues. Germline V gene sequence: CDR1 MGHRA, CDR2 YSYEKL. V was pared by 0 bases and J by 5 bases, with 11 bases of the junction left unmatched. The CDR3: CASSQEKRGQGRTEAFF. The DNA of the CDR3 is TGCGCCAGCAGCCAAGAAAAAAGAGGACAGGGAAGGACTGAAGCTTTCTTT.

The chain is built from TRBV7-6 and TRBJ1-2, with D possibly TRBD1 on 5 matching bases. The germline V gene has CDR1 SGHVS and CDR2 FNYEAQ. The ends were cut back, 5 bases at V and 0 bases at J, with 7 bases in the middle. The CDR3 runs 13 residues. The CDR3 loop reads CASSPQANYGYTF. For the CDR3, the DNA is TGTGCCAGCAGCCCACAGGCTAACTATGGCTACACCTTC.

A single count supports this clone. The genes are TRBV19 and TRBJ2-7, with a tentative D call TRBD1 (5 bases). From germline, CDR1 is LNHDA and CDR2 SQIVND (reference sequence). The V and J ends lost 5 bases and 3 bases respectively, with 11 bases between them. This CDR3 has 13 residues. CDR3 sequence: CASSYDSSYEQYF. The CDR3 DNA reads as TGTGCCAGTAGTTACGACAGCAGCTACGAGCAGTACTTC.

This rearrangement joins TRBV5-1 to TRBJ2-2; 7 bases are a match to TRBD1. The CDR3 totals 14 residues. The trim removed 4 bases at V and 3 bases at J, leaving 3 bases unmatched. Germline assignment: CDR1 SGHRS and CDR2 YFSETQ. CDR3 in amino acids: CASSRDRDTGELFF. DNA of the CDR3: TGCGCCAGCAGCCGCGACAGGGACACCGGGGAGCTGTTTTTT.

The chain couples TRBV19 to TRBJ2-3; TRBD2 might be the D (6 bases). V gave up 3 bases and J gave up 0 bases, with 13 bases separating them. Germline CDR1 is LNHDA and CDR2 is SQIVND (reference sequence). The CDR3 contains 16 residues. CDR3 nucleotides: TGTGCCAGTAGTATTGGTAATAGCGGCAGCACAGATACGCAGTATTTT. It codes for CASSIGNSGSTDTQYF.

The CDR3 nucleotides are TGTGCCAGCTCACCCGGGACAGGGGGCGCATTCGGCTACACCTTC. Its translation is CASSPGTGGAFGYTF. The V gene is TRBV18, the J gene TRBJ1-2; 12 bases line up with TRBD1. The CDR3 loop spans 15 amino acids. The V and J ends lost 3 bases and 8 bases, in that order; junction bases with no gene match: 7. Germline CDR1 is KGHSH and CDR2 is LQKENI. The full variable domain, in which reference TRBV18 and TRBJ1-2 provide the parts outside the CDR3, is NAGVMQNPRHLVRRRGQEARLRCSPMKGHSHVYWYRQLPEEGLKFMVYLQKENIIDESGMPKERFSAEFPKEGPSILRIQQVVRGDSAAYFCASSPGTGGAFGYTFGSGTRLTVV.

The chain joins TRBV4-2 to TRBJ2-7, with TRBD2 as a possible D gene (6 bases). Germline CDR1 and CDR2: LGHNA and YNFKEQ. This CDR3 comprises 17 residues. Trimming removed 4 bases at V and 3 bases at J, with 22 bases between. Here the CDR3 DNA reads TGTGCCAGCAGCCCCCGTCTTCGTCAACTGGGGGGCTACGAGCAGTACTTC. This encodes CASSPRLRQLGGYEQYF.

The chain uses TRBV4-3 and TRBJ1-5; 8 bases line up with TRBD1. CDR1 and CDR2 from the germline V gene are LGHNA and YSLEER. V lost 0 bases to trimming and J lost 5 bases; unmatched junction nucleotides: 12. The CDR3 contains 18 residues. The CDR3 is CASSQDPGVGQGHQPQHF. Here the CDR3 DNA reads TGCGCCAGCAGCCAAGATCCGGGGGTTGGACAGGGACATCAGCCCCAGCATTTT.

V gene TRBV11-2 combines with J gene TRBJ1-2, with D unclear. The CDR3 loop spans 12 amino acids. Trimming took off 6 bases at V and 0 bases at J, with 5 bases between the two ends. CDR1 and CDR2 (germline): SGHAT, FQNNGV. CDR3 sequence: CASSTTNYGYTF. For the CDR3, the DNA is TGTGCCAGCAGTACTACTAACTATGGCTACACCTTC.

This CDR3 is CASSPFITDSSSTNEKLFF. CDR3 bases: TGTGCCAGCTCACCTTTCATAACAGATTCTTCCTCAACTAATGAAAAACTGTTTTTT. V gene TRBV18 combines with J gene TRBJ1-4; D gene uncertain. Between the trimmed V and J ends, which lost 3 bases and 0 bases, there was a span of 20 bases. CDR1 is KGHSH and CDR2 is LQKENI in the germline V gene. The CDR3 sequence is 19 residues long.

V is TRBV6-4 and J is TRBJ1-1, with TRBD1 as a possible D gene (6 bases). V gave up 5 bases and J gave up 1 base, with 8 bases separating them. Germline-derived CDR1 and CDR2 are MRHNA and SNTAGT. The CDR3 contains 13 residues. CDR3 amino acids: CASSQDRNTEAFF. CDR3 DNA: TGTGCCAGCAGTCAGGACAGGAACACTGAAGCTTTCTTT.

The gene calls are TRBV4-2 and TRBJ1-4; TRBD1 aligns across 12 bases. This CDR3 region has 14 residues. The germline V gene has CDR1 LGHNA and CDR2 YNFKEQ. Trimming cost V 4 bases and J 8 bases; bases outside gene matches: 2. The CDR3 coding sequence is TGTGCCAGCAGCCGGGGGACAGGGGGCGAAAAACTGTTTTTT. Encoded protein: CASSRGTGGEKLFF.